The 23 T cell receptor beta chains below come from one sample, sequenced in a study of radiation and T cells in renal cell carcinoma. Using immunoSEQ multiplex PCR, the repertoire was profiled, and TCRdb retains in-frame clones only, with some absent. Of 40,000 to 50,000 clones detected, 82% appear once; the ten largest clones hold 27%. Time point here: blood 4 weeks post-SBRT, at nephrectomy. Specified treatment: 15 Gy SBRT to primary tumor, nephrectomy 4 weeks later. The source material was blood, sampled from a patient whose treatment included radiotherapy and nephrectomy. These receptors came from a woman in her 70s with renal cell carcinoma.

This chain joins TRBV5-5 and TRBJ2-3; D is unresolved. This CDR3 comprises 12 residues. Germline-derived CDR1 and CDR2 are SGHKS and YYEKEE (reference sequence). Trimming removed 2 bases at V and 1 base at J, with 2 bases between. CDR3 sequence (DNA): TGTGCCAGCAGCTTTGGCACAGATACGCAGTATTTT. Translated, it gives CASSFGTDTQYF.

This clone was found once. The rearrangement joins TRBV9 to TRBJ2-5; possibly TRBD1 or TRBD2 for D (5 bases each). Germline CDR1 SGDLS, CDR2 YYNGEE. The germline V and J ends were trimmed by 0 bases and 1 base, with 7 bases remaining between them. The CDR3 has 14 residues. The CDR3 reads CASSVGGFQETQYF. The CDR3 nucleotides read TGTGCCAGCAGCGTAGGGGGGTTCCAAGAGACCCAGTACTTC. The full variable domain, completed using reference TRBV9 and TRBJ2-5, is DSGVTQTPKHLITATGQRVTLRCSPRSGDLSVYWYQQSLDQGLQFLIQYYNGEERAKGNILERFSAQQFPDLHSELNLSSLELGDSALYFCASSVGGFQETQYFGPGTRLLVL.

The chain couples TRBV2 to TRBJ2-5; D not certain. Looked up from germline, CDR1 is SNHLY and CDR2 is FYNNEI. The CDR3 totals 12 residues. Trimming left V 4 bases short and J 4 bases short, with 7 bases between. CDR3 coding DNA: TGTGCCAGCAGTGTGAACGGAGAGACCCAGTACTTC. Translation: CASSVNGETQYF.

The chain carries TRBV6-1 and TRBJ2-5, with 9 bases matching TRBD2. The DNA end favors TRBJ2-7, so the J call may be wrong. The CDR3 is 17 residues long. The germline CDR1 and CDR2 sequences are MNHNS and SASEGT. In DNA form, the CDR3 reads TGTGCCAGCAGTGAAAATAGAAGCGGGAGGAGGTCCTACGAGCAGTACTTC. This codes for CASSENRSGRRSYEQYF.

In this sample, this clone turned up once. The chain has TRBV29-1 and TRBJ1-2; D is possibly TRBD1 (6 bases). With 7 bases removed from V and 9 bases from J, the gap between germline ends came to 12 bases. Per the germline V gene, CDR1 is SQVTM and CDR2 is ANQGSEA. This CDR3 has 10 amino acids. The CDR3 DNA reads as TGCAGCGCAGGGACACGTAGCTACACCTTC. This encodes CSAGTRSYTF. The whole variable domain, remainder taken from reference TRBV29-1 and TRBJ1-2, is SAVISQKPSRDICQRGTSLTIQCQVDSQVTMMFWYRQQPGQSLTLIATANQGSEATYESGFVIDKFPISRPNLTFSTLTVSNMSPEDSSIYLCSAGTRSYTFGSGTRLTVV.

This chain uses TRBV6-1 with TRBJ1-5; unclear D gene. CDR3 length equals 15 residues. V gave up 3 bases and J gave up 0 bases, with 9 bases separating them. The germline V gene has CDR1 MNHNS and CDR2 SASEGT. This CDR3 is CASSEATNSNQPQHF. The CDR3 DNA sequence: TGTGCCAGCAGTGAGGCGACAAATAGCAATCAGCCCCAGCATTTT.

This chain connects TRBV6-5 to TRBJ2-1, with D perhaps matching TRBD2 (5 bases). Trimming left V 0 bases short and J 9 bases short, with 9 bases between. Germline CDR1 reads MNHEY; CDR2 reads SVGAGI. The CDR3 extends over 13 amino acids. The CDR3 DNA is TGTGCCAGCAGTTACTCGGGAGAGGGTGAGCAGTTCTTC. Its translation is CASSYSGEGEQFF.

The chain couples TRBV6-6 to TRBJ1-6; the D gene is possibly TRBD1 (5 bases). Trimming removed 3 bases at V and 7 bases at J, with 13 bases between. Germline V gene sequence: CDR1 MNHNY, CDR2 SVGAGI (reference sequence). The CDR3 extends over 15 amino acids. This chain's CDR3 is CASSYGRAGNSPLHF. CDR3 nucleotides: TGTGCCAGCAGTTATGGCAGGGCCGGGAATTCACCCCTCCACTTT.

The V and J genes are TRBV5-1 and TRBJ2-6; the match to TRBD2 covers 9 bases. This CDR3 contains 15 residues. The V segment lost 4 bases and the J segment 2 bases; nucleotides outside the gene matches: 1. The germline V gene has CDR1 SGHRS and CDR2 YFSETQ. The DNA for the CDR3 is TGCGCCAGCAGCGCGGGAGGGGCTGGGGCCAACGTCCTGACTTTC. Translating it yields CASSAGGAGANVLTF.

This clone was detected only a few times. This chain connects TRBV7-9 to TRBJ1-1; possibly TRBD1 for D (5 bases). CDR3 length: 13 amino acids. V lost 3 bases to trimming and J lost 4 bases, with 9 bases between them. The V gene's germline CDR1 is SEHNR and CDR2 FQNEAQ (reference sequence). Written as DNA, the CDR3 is TGTGCCAGCAGCTTTTTCGGGGGCACTGAAGCTTTCTTT. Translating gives CASSFFGGTEAFF.

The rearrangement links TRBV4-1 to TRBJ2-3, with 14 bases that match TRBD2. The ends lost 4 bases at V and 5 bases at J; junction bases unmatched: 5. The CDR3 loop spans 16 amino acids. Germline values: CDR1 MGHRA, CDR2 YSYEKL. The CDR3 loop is CASSRGTSGRIDTQYF. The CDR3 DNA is TGCGCCAGCAGCCGAGGGACTAGCGGGAGAATAGATACGCAGTATTTT.

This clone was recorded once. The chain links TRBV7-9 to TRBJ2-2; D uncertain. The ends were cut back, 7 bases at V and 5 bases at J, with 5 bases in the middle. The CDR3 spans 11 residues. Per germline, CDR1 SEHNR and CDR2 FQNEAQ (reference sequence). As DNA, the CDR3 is TGTGCCAGCACCGTGACCGGGGAGCTGTTTTTT. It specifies CASTVTGELFF.

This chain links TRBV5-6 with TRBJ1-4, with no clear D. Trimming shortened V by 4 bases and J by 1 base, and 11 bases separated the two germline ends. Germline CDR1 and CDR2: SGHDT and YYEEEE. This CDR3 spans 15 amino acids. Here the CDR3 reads CASSRPLGTNEKLFF. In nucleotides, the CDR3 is TGTGCCAGCAGCCGGCCCCTTGGAACTAATGAAAAACTGTTTTTT.

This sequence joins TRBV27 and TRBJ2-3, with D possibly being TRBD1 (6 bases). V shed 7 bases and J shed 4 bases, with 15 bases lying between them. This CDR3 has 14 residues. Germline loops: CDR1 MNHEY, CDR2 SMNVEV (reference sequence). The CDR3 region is CASNPGVVPDTQYF. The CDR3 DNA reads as TGTGCCAGCAATCCAGGGGTGGTCCCAGATACGCAGTATTTT.

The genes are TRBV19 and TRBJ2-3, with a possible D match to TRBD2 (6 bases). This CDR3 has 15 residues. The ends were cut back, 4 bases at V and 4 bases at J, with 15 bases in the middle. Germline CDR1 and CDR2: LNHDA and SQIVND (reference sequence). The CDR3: CASSTTSLHADTQYF. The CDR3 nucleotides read TGTGCCAGTAGTACGACTAGTCTCCACGCAGATACGCAGTATTTT.

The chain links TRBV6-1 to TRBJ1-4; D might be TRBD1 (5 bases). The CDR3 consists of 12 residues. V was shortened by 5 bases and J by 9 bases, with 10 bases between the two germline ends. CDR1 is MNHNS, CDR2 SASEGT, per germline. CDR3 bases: TGTGCCAGCAGTTTCCGGGACCAAAAACTGTTTTTT. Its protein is CASSFRDQKLFF.

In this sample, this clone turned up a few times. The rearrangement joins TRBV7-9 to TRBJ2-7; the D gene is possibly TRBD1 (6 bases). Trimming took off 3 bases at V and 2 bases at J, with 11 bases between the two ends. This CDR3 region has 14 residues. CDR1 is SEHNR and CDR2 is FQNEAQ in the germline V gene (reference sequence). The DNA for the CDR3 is TGTGCCAGCAGCTTCCCGGGACATACCTACGAGCAGTACTTC. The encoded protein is CASSFPGHTYEQYF. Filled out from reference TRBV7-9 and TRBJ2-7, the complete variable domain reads DTGVSQNPRHKITKRGQNVTFRCDPISEHNRLYWYRQTLGQGPEFLTYFQNEAQLEKSRLLSDRFSAERPKGSFSTLEIQRTEQGDSAMYLCASSFPGHTYEQYFGPGTRLTVT.

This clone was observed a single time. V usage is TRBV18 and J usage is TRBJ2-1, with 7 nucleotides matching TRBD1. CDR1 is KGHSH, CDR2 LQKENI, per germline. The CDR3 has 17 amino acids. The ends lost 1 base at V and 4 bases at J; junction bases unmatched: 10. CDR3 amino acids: CASSPQVGTEVYNEQFF. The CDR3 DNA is TGTGCCAGCTCACCACAGGTTGGGACAGAAGTATACAATGAGCAGTTCTTC.

Here the CDR3 DNA reads TGCGCCAGCAGCCAAGCTGGGGTCCTCAGCTCTGGAAACACCATATATTTT. It is translated as CASSQAGVLSSGNTIYF. The rearrangement links TRBV4-3 to TRBJ1-3; D gene uncertain. Germline values: CDR1 LGHNA, CDR2 YSLEER. V lost 1 base and J lost 0, with 13 bases in between. The CDR3 extends over 17 amino acids.

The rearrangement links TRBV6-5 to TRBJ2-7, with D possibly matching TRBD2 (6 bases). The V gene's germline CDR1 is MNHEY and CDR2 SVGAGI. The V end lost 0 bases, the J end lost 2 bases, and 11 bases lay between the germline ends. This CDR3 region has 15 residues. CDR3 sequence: CASSYSSAGPYEQYF. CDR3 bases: TGTGCCAGCAGTTACTCGTCTGCGGGGCCCTACGAGCAGTACTTC.

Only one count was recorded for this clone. CDR3 in amino acids: CASSEAIDRGRHF. For the CDR3, the DNA is TGTGCCAGCAGTGAAGCGATTGACAGGGGAAGGCACTTT. The rearrangement links TRBV2 to TRBJ1-6, with TRBD1 identical over 8 bases. The CDR3 is 13 residues long. J lost 19 bases, V lost 0 bases, and 8 bases had no gene match. Germline assignment: CDR1 SNHLY and CDR2 FYNNEI.

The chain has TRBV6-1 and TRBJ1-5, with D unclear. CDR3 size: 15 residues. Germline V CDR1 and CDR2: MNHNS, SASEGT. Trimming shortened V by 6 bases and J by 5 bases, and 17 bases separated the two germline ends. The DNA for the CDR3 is TGTGCCAGCAGAGCTGTGACGGGGTTGTATCAGCCCCAGCATTTT. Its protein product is CASRAVTGLYQPQHF.

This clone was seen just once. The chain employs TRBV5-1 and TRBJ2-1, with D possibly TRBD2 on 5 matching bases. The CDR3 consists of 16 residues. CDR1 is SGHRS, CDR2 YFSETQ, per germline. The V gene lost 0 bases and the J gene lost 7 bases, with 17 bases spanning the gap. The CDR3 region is CASSLEMGREQNEQFF. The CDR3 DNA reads TGCGCCAGCAGCTTGGAGATGGGGAGAGAGCAGAATGAGCAGTTCTTC.